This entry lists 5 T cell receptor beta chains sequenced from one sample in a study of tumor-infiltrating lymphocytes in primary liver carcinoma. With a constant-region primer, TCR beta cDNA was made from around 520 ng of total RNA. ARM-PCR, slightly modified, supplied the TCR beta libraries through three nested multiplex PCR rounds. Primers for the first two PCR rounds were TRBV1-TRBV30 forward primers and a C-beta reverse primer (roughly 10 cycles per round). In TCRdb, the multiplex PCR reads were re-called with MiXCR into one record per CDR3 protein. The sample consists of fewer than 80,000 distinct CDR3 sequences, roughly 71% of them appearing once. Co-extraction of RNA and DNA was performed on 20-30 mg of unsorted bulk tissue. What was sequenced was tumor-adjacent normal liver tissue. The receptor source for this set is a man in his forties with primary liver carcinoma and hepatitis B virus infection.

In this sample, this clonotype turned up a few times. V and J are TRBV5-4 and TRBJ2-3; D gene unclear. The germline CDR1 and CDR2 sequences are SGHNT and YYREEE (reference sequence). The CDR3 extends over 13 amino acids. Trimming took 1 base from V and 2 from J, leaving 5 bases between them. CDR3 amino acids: CASSLPYTDTQYF. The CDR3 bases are TGTGCCAGCAGCTTGCCCTACACAGATACGCAGTATTTT.

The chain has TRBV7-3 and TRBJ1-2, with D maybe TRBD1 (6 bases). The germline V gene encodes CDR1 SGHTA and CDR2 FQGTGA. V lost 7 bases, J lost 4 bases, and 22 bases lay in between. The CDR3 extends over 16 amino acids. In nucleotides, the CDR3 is TGTGCCAGCATCTCTAGCCGGGACACAACTCCCTATGGCTACACCTTC. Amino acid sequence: CASISSRDTTPYGYTF.

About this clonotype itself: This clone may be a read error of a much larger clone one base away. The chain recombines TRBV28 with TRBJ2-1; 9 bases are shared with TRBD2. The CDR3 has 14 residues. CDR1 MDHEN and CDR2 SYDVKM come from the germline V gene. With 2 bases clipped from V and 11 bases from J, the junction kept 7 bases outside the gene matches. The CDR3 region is CASSLLAGRDKQFF. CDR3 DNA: TGTGCCAGCAGTTTACTAGCGGGGAGGGATAAGCAGTTCTTC.

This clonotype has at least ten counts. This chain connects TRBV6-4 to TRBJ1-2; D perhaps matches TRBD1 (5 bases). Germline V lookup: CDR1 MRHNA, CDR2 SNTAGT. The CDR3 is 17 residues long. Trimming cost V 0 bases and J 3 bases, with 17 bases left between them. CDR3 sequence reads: CASSDSTVRPYYYGYTF. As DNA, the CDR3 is TGTGCCAGCAGTGACTCGACAGTTCGCCCATATTACTATGGCTACACCTTC.

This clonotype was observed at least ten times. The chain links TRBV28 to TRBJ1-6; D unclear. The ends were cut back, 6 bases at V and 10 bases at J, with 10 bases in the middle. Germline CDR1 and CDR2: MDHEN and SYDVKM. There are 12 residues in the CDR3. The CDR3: CASRSTDSPLHF. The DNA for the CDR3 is TGTGCCAGCAGATCAACCGACTCACCCCTCCACTTT. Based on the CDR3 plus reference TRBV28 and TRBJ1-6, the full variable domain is DVKVTQSSRYLVKRTGEKVFLECVQDMDHENMFWYRQDPGLGLRLIYFSYDVKMKEKGDIPEGYSVSREKKERFSLILESASTNQTSMYLCASRSTDSPLHFGNGTRLTVT.